This T cell receptor beta chain was profiled in a study of shared clonotypes between healthy human individuals. The protocol was immunoSEQ multiplex PCR, while the TCRdb copy is restricted to in-frame clones and leaves out a portion. The sample holds millions of clones, approximately 94% seen once. V trimming: 8 bases; J trimming: 4 bases; junction bases outside the gene matches: 9. The CDR3 runs to 14 residues. CDR1 is SEHNR and CDR2 is FQNEAQ in the germline V gene (reference sequence). Material: naive CD4+ T cells sorted from blood. Subset here: CD45RA+ positively selected. This sequence was found in a man between 18 and 29 years old in good health. The chain is built from TRBV7-9 and TRBJ1-1, with 8 bases that match TRBD1. The CDR3 spells CASGGQGARTEAFF. Written as DNA, the CDR3 is TGTGCCAGCGGCGGCCAGGGGGCCCGCACTGAAGCTTTCTTT.